The 14 T cell receptor beta chains reported below all come from one sample, sequenced in a study of shared clonotypes between healthy human individuals. Here immunoSEQ multiplex PCR was the method, and the copy in TCRdb shows in-frame clones only, minus some. Among a few million clones listed, approximately 95% were seen once. The source material was naive CD4+ T cells from PBMCs. Stated subset: CD45RA+ positively selected. These receptors were obtained from a young man in good health. Some clones in this sample may be carry-over from other donors' samples.

The chain links TRBV5-4 to TRBJ2-1; TRBD2 matches at 8 bases. The CDR3 is 16 residues long. Germline CDR1 is SGHNT and CDR2 is YYREEE (reference sequence). Germline trimming cut 3 bases from V and 0 bases from J; bases unmatched to any gene: 5. The CDR3 region is CASSSTGGHSYNEQFF. In nucleotides, the CDR3 is TGTGCCAGCAGCTCAACGGGAGGGCACTCCTACAATGAGCAGTTCTTC.

This chain joins TRBV7-2 and TRBJ2-7, with 9 bases that match TRBD1. Germline CDR1 is SGHTA and CDR2 is FQGNSA. V trimming: 5 bases; J trimming: 10 bases; junction bases outside the gene matches: 6. The CDR3 contains 12 residues. CDR3 in DNA: TGTGCCAGCAGCCTCGGGACAGGGCGCCAGTACTTC. This encodes CASSLGTGRQYF.

The chain recombines TRBV16 with TRBJ2-4; D gene ambiguous. The CDR3 has 14 amino acids. Germline loops: CDR1 KGHSY, CDR2 FQNENV. The germline V and J ends were trimmed by 0 bases and 9 bases, with 12 bases remaining between them. The CDR3 reads CASSQSEGRGIQYF. In DNA form, the CDR3 reads TGTGCCAGCAGCCAATCCGAAGGTAGAGGCATTCAGTACTTC. The full variable domain, with the rest looked up from reference TRBV16 and TRBJ2-4, is GEEVAQTPKHLVRGEGQKAKLYCAPIKGHSYVFWYQQVLKNEFKFLISFQNENVFDETGMPKERFSAKCLPNSPCSLEIQATKLEDSAVYFCASSQSEGRGIQYFGAGTRLSVL.

This clone was seen once. The chain couples TRBV28 to TRBJ1-5; 7 nucleotides match TRBD1. The CDR3 has 16 residues. Germline-derived CDR1 and CDR2 are MDHEN and SYDVKM. V lost 2 bases, J lost 2 bases, and 6 bases stayed unmatched. DNA of the CDR3: TGTGCCAGCAGTTTACAAGGTCAGGGGGGCAATCAGCCCCAGCATTTT. This gives the protein CASSLQGQGGNQPQHF.

This chain connects TRBV9 to TRBJ2-3, with D uncertain. Trimming took 4 bases from V and 0 from J, leaving 12 bases between them. The CDR3 is 15 amino acids. CDR1 and CDR2 from the germline V gene are SGDLS and YYNGEE. CDR3 in amino acids: CASSNTPASTDTQYF. Here the CDR3 DNA reads TGTGCCAGCAGCAACACACCGGCTAGCACAGATACGCAGTATTTT.

The chain is built from TRBV19 and TRBJ2-7; D possibly corresponds to TRBD2 (7 bases). The CDR3 contains 12 residues. V lost 11 bases to trimming and J lost 3 bases, with 14 bases between them. CDR1 is LNHDA and CDR2 is SQIVND in the germline V gene (reference sequence). DNA of the CDR3: TGTGCCGGGGGGGGCAGAGACTACGAGCAGTACTTC. Translation: CAGGGRDYEQYF. Full variable domain (missing parts from reference TRBV19 and TRBJ2-7): DGGITQSPKYLFRKEGQNVTLSCEQNLNHDAMYWYRQDPGQGLRLIYYSQIVNDFQKGDIAEGYSVSREKKESFPLTVTSAQKNPTAFYLCAGGGRDYEQYFGPGTRLTVT.

The chain recombines TRBV6-6 with TRBJ2-7, with D unclear. Germline V gene sequence: CDR1 MNHNY, CDR2 SVGAGI (reference sequence). Between the trimmed V and J ends, which lost 0 bases and 3 bases, there was a span of 15 bases. The CDR3 consists of 16 residues. The chain's CDR3 is CASSYSFRGAIYEQYF. CDR3 coding DNA: TGTGCCAGCAGTTACTCATTCCGCGGCGCTATCTACGAGCAGTACTTC.

The J gene is TRBJ2-2, the V gene TRBV2, with D perhaps matching TRBD1 or TRBD2 (6 bases each). Germline V gene sequence: CDR1 SNHLY, CDR2 FYNNEI. The CDR3 runs 14 residues. V was clipped by 8 bases and J by 5 bases, with 15 bases between them. The CDR3 sequence is CASQAGQSTGELFF. CDR3 sequence (DNA): TGTGCCAGCCAGGCGGGACAATCGACCGGGGAGCTGTTTTTT.

Of note for this clone: The sample has other DNA sequences that encode this CDR3 too. The chain has TRBV9 and TRBJ1-5, with D possibly TRBD1 on 5 matching bases. CDR1 and CDR2 (germline): SGDLS, YYNGEE. The CDR3 length is 15 residues. The ends were cut back, 0 bases at V and 4 bases at J, with 11 bases in the middle. CDR3 protein: CASSVEGARNQPQHF. The CDR3 coding sequence is TGTGCCAGCAGCGTAGAAGGGGCCAGGAATCAGCCCCAGCATTTT.

This chain connects TRBV5-4 to TRBJ2-1; either TRBD1 or TRBD2 may supply D (5 bases each). CDR1 is SGHNT, CDR2 YYREEE, per germline (reference sequence). Trimming shortened V by 4 bases and J by 6 bases, and 17 bases separated the two germline ends. This CDR3 comprises 15 residues. CDR3 in DNA: TGTGCCAGCAGCCCCCGGTCGTCCGGGGCCAATGAGCAGTTCTTC. Its protein product is CASSPRSSGANEQFF.

Note on this clone: The same CDR3 is also encoded by other DNA sequences in this sample. In nucleotides, the CDR3 is TGTGCCAGCAGGCCAGACAGGAGAAACACCGGGGAGCTGTTTTTT. Translating it yields CASRPDRRNTGELFF. The V and J genes are TRBV7-9 and TRBJ2-2; D is possibly TRBD1 (6 bases). Looked up from germline, CDR1 is SEHNR and CDR2 is FQNEAQ (reference sequence). CDR3 length equals 15 residues. Trimming shortened V by 6 bases and J by 2 bases, and 13 bases separated the two germline ends.

The DNA for the CDR3 is TGTGCCAGCAGCCGCGGCCTAGCGGGAGGTGGGTACTCCTACAATGAGCAGTTCTTC. Encoded protein: CASSRGLAGGGYSYNEQFF. The chain uses TRBV7-9 and TRBJ2-1; 11 nucleotides match TRBD2. The V segment lost 5 bases and the J segment 0 bases; nucleotides outside the gene matches: 12. The CDR3 loop spans 19 amino acids. Germline V gives CDR1 SEHNR, CDR2 FQNEAQ (reference sequence).

V is TRBV7-9 and J is TRBJ1-2, with TRBD1 identical over 9 bases. The CDR3 is 15 residues long. The germline V gene has CDR1 SEHNR and CDR2 FQNEAQ (reference sequence). Germline trimming cut 5 bases from V and 4 bases from J; bases unmatched to any gene: 8. CDR3 in DNA: TGTGCCAGCAGCGCCACCGGGACAGGGATCTATGGCTACACCTTC. It codes for CASSATGTGIYGYTF. The full variable domain, completed using reference TRBV7-9 and TRBJ1-2, is DTGVSQNPRHKITKRGQNVTFRCDPISEHNRLYWYRQTLGQGPEFLTYFQNEAQLEKSRLLSDRFSAERPKGSFSTLEIQRTEQGDSAMYLCASSATGTGIYGYTFGSGTRLTVV.

This chain joins TRBV28 and TRBJ2-7; D possibly corresponds to TRBD1 (6 bases). This CDR3 is 15 amino acids long. The V and J ends lost 8 bases and 2 bases respectively, with 19 bases between them. CDR1 is MDHEN and CDR2 is SYDVKM in the germline V gene. This CDR3 reads CASLKSAAGAYEQYF. CDR3 coding DNA: TGTGCCAGCCTTAAAAGCGCGGCAGGGGCCTACGAGCAGTACTTC.